Shown below are 13 T cell receptor beta chains from a single sample sequenced in a study of blood T cell repertoires in COVID-19. Using immunoSEQ multiplex PCR, the repertoire was profiled, and TCRdb retains in-frame clones only, with some absent. The sample gives some 320,000 clones, 90% of which show up once; roughly 3.9% is in the top ten. Sequencing was done on a sample of PBMCs or T cells enriched from blood (not recorded which). The receptors stem from a woman in her twenties or thirties who had been exposed to COVID-19.

The rearrangement uses TRBV11-2 and TRBJ1-1; 7 nucleotides agree with TRBD1. V lost 6 bases, J lost 1 base, and 5 bases stayed unmatched. This CDR3 has 14 amino acids. Germline V lookup: CDR1 SGHAT, CDR2 FQNNGV. CDR3 residues: CASSLTGRNTEAFF. DNA for the CDR3: TGTGCCAGCAGTCTGACAGGGAGGAACACTGAAGCTTTCTTT. Complete variable domain (other parts from reference TRBV11-2 and TRBJ1-1): EAGVAQSPRYKIIEKRQSVAFWCNPISGHATLYWYQQILGQGPKLLIQFQNNGVVDDSQLPKDRFSAERLKGVDSTLKIQPAKLEDSAVYLCASSLTGRNTEAFFGQGTRLTVV.

The V and J genes are TRBV11-1 and TRBJ2-7, with 8 bases aligning to TRBD1. Germline-derived CDR1 and CDR2 are SGHAT and FQDESV (reference sequence). This CDR3 has 13 residues. V gave up 5 bases and J gave up 9 bases; unmatched junction bases: 9. The CDR3 bases are TGTGCCAGCAGCCTTTCGGGACAGGTGACGCAGTACTTC. Translated, it gives CASSLSGQVTQYF.

This clone came up once. The genes are TRBV4-1 and TRBJ1-1; TRBD1 is a possible D gene (6 bases). Deletions cut 3 bases from V and 3 bases from J, with 14 bases between. The germline CDR1 and CDR2 sequences are MGHRA and YSYEKL. This CDR3 is 15 amino acids long. CDR3 coding DNA: TGCGCCAGCAGCCAGATCCAGGGGAGGGACACTGAAGCTTTCTTT. This codes for CASSQIQGRDTEAFF.

This clone was found many times. In the same sample, other DNA sequences code for this CDR3. The rearrangement links TRBV5-1 to TRBJ2-4; TRBD2 matches at 9 bases. CDR3 length: 16 residues. The germline CDR1 and CDR2 sequences are SGHRS and YFSETQ. V gave up 0 bases and J gave up 5 bases; unmatched junction bases: 6. The CDR3 region is CASSLVSSGAQNIQYF. The CDR3 DNA sequence: TGCGCCAGCAGCTTGGTGTCTAGCGGGGCCCAAAACATTCAGTACTTC.

This clone was seen only a few times. The chain has TRBV7-9 and TRBJ1-1, with D hard to call. CDR3 length equals 13 residues. CDR1 and CDR2 (germline): SEHNR, FQNEAQ (reference sequence). The germline V and J ends were trimmed by 5 bases and 3 bases, with 10 bases remaining between them. The CDR3: CASSQNDHTEAFF. CDR3 in DNA: TGTGCCAGCAGCCAGAACGATCACACTGAAGCTTTCTTT. Drawing the rest from reference TRBV7-9 and TRBJ1-1, the complete variable domain is DTGVSQNPRHKITKRGQNVTFRCDPISEHNRLYWYRQTLGQGPEFLTYFQNEAQLEKSRLLSDRFSAERPKGSFSTLEIQRTEQGDSAMYLCASSQNDHTEAFFGQGTRLTVV.

J is TRBJ1-2 and V is TRBV7-2, with D possibly TRBD1 on 5 matching bases. V lost 3 bases and J 4 bases, leaving 9 bases between the germline ends. CDR3 size: 13 residues. Germline V gene sequence: CDR1 SGHTA, CDR2 FQGNSA. CDR3 region: CASSLKGAYGYTF. As DNA, the CDR3 is TGTGCCAGCAGCTTGAAAGGGGCCTATGGCTACACCTTC. Full variable domain (missing parts from reference TRBV7-2 and TRBJ1-2): GAGVSQSPSNKVTEKGKDVELRCDPISGHTALYWYRQSLGQGLEFLIYFQGNSAPDKSGLPSDRFSAERTGGSVSTLTIQRTQQEDSAVYLCASSLKGAYGYTFGSGTRLTVV.

V is TRBV4-3 and J is TRBJ1-2; 10 positions agree with TRBD1. Losses at the gene ends were 2 bases for V and 6 bases for J; bases not matched to a gene: 3. The CDR3 covers 14 residues. Germline CDR1 reads LGHNA; CDR2 reads YSLEER. CDR3 nucleotide sequence: TGCGCCAGCAGCCAAACCGGGACAGGGGATGGCTACACCTTC. This gives the protein CASSQTGTGDGYTF.

This clone appeared a few times. V and J are TRBV2 and TRBJ1-6; D gene ambiguous. Trimming removed 5 bases from V and 7 bases from J, with 9 bases in between. The CDR3 is 13 amino acids. Germline V gene lookup returns CDR1 SNHLY and CDR2 FYNNEI. The CDR3 DNA sequence: TGTGCCAGCAGTCTGAACGGGAATTCACCCCTCCACTTT. It codes for CASSLNGNSPLHF.

V gene TRBV7-8 combines with J gene TRBJ1-5; D ambiguous. CDR3 length equals 15 residues. Deletions cut 1 base from V and 0 bases from J, with 7 bases between. CDR1 SGHVS and CDR2 FQNEAQ come from the germline V gene. This CDR3 is CASSLVGNSNQPQHF. The CDR3 DNA sequence: TGTGCCAGCAGCTTAGTGGGCAATAGCAATCAGCCCCAGCATTTT.

The rearrangement joins TRBV5-5 to TRBJ1-3; a possible D gene is TRBD1 (5 bases). The germline gives CDR1 SGHKS, CDR2 YYEKEE (reference sequence). V was trimmed by 4 bases and J by 8 bases, leaving 10 bases between them. The CDR3 totals 12 residues. This CDR3 is CASSRGGDTIYF. The CDR3 DNA is TGTGCCAGCAGCAGGGGCGGGGACACCATATATTTT.

The V and J genes are TRBV29-1 and TRBJ1-6, with TRBD1 identical over 7 bases. The V segment lost 7 bases and the J segment 8 bases; nucleotides outside the gene matches: 8. The CDR3 covers 13 residues. Germline CDR1 reads SQVTM; CDR2 reads ANQGSEA. For the CDR3, the DNA is TGCAGCGGGGGGGCAGGGGGAGATTCACCCCTCCACTTT. Its protein is CSGGAGGDSPLHF.

The rearrangement links TRBV18 to TRBJ2-7; maybe TRBD1 (6 bases). The V gene lost 5 bases and the J gene lost 5 bases, with 10 bases spanning the gap. The CDR3 totals 12 residues. The V gene's germline CDR1 is KGHSH and CDR2 LQKENI. The CDR3, as DNA: TGTGCCAGCTCAGGTAGACAGGACGAGCAGTACTTC. It yields the protein CASSGRQDEQYF.

V usage is TRBV27 and J usage is TRBJ1-2, with D perhaps TRBD1 (5 bases). CDR3 size: 13 residues. The V gene's germline CDR1 is MNHEY and CDR2 SMNVEV (reference sequence). Trimming cost V 7 bases and J 5 bases, with 14 bases left between them. CDR3 sequence reads: CASTQRGGYGYTF. CDR3 in DNA: TGTGCCAGCACCCAAAGGGGAGGGTATGGCTACACCTTC.